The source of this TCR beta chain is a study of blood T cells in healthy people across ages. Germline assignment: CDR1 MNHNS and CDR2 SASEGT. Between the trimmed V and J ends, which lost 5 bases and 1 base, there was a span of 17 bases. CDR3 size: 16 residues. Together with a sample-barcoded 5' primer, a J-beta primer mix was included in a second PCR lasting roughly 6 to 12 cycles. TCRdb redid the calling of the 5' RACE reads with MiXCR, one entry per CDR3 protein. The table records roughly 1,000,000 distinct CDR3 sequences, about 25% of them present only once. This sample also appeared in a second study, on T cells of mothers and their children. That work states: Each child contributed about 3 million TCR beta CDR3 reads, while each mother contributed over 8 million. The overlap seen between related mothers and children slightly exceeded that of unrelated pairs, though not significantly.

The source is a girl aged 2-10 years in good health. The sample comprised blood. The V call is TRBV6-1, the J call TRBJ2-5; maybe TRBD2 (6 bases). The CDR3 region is CASSPRGSGCQETQYF. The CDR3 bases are TGTGCCAGCAGTCCTCGGGGGAGCGGGTGCCAAGAGACCCAGTACTTC.